Below, 32 T cell receptor beta chains from the same sample are listed, as sequenced in a study of blood T cells in healthy people across ages. A second PCR, run for about 7 to 11 cycles, used a sample-barcoded 5' primer plus a J-beta primer mix. TCRdb independently ran MiXCR on the 5' RACE reads; one entry per CDR3 protein. The table has 870,000 or so distinct CDR3 sequences, around 28% seen once. The material sequenced was blood. The receptors derive from a woman older than 75 in good health.

The chain uses TRBV27 and TRBJ1-1, with 7 bases aligning to TRBD1. The ends lost 5 bases at V and 6 bases at J; junction bases unmatched: 18. In germline, CDR1 is MNHEY, CDR2 SMNVEV (reference sequence). The CDR3 is 17 amino acids. The CDR3 DNA follows: TGTGCCAGCAGTATACTTACTCCGACAGGGTTGGAGGCTGAAGCTTTCTTT. This codes for CASSILTPTGLEAEAFF.

V gene TRBV20-1 combines with J gene TRBJ2-1; 7 bases fit TRBD1. The junction had 7 bases not matched to a gene; V was cut back by 5 bases and J by 0 bases. Per germline, CDR1 DFQATT and CDR2 SNEGSKA (reference sequence). The CDR3 loop spans 15 amino acids. The CDR3 bases are TGCAGTGCTCCGGACAGGTCGAGCTCCTACAATGAGCAGTTCTTC. This codes for CSAPDRSSSYNEQFF.

Ten or more counts support this clonotype. The V call is TRBV5-4, the J call TRBJ2-3, with unresolved D. This CDR3 contains 13 residues. With 1 base removed from V and 2 bases from J, the gap between germline ends came to 5 bases. Germline-derived CDR1 and CDR2 are SGHNT and YYREEE (reference sequence). The CDR3 nucleotides are TGTGCCAGCAGCTTGATCCCCACAGATACGCAGTATTTT. This sequence encodes CASSLIPTDTQYF. The whole variable domain, filled in from reference TRBV5-4 and TRBJ2-3, reads ETGVTQSPTHLIKTRGQQVTLRCSSQSGHNTVSWYQQALGQGPQFIFQYYREEENGRGNFPPRFSGLQFPNYSSELNVNALELDDSALYLCASSLIPTDTQYFGPGTRLTVL.

The CDR3 sequence: CASSPPPGSRTEAFF. The CDR3 region has the DNA TGTGCCAGCAGTCCCCCCCCGGGTTCGAGGACTGAAGCTTTCTTT. The chain recombines TRBV27 with TRBJ1-1; no clear D gene. This CDR3 comprises 15 residues. V was pared by 5 bases and J by 5 bases, with 18 bases between. CDR1 and CDR2 (germline): MNHEY, SMNVEV (reference sequence).

As DNA, the CDR3 is TGTGCCAGCGGCCTTGGGACAGCAAACTATGGCTACACCTTC. This encodes CASGLGTANYGYTF. V usage is TRBV13 and J usage is TRBJ1-2; 7 bases are a match to TRBD1. The CDR3 runs 14 residues. V lost 8 bases and J lost 2; bases outside the gene matches: 8. Germline lookup yields CDR1 PRHDT and CDR2 FYEKMQ (reference sequence).

The chain carries TRBV6-2 or TRBV6-3 and TRBJ2-7; a possible D gene is TRBD1 (6 bases). The end of the DNA fits TRBJ2-5 better, so the J call may be wrong. The germline CDR1 and CDR2 sequences are MNHEY and SVGEGT. The CDR3 consists of 13 residues. The CDR3: CASSVTGPGTQYF. The CDR3 nucleotides are TGTGCCAGCAGTGTCACAGGGCCAGGGACCCAGTACTTC.

DNA for the CDR3: TGTGCCAGCAGCTTAACTCCCAGGCACAATGAGCAGTTCTTC. It yields the protein CASSLTPRHNEQFF. This rearrangement joins TRBV7-3 to TRBJ2-1; D uncertain. Per germline, CDR1 SGHTA and CDR2 FQGTGA. This CDR3 contains 14 residues. V gave up 0 bases and J gave up 5 bases, with 8 bases separating them. Full variable domain (outside the CDR3, taken from reference TRBV7-3 and TRBJ2-1): GAGVSQTPSNKVTEKGKYVELRCDPISGHTALYWYRQSLGQGPEFLIYFQGTGAADDSGLPNDRFFAVRPEGSVSTLKIQRTERGDSAVYLCASSLTPRHNEQFFGPGTRLTVL.

This clonotype was picked up many times. This chain joins TRBV11-2 and TRBJ2-5, with 7 positions matching TRBD2. CDR1 and CDR2 (germline): SGHAT, FQNNGV. This CDR3 spans 16 amino acids. With 2 bases clipped from V and 4 bases from J, the junction kept 10 bases outside the gene matches. The CDR3 nucleotides are TGTGCCAGCAGCTTATGGGGGGGGGTCCGTGGAGAGACCCAGTACTTC. Protein: CASSLWGGVRGETQYF.

This clonotype occurred once. One end of the junction varies from germline; a read error may be responsible. This chain joins TRBV11-2 and TRBJ2-1, with D unclear. The germline V gene encodes CDR1 SGHAT and CDR2 FQNNGV. There are 13 residues in the CDR3. The chain's CDR3 is CAGSFGLYNEQFF. The CDR3 bases are TGTGCCGGCAGCTTCGGGCTTTACAATGAGCAGTTCTTC.

The sample holds a few counts of this clonotype. V and J are TRBV9 and TRBJ1-4; 7 positions agree with TRBD1. J gave up 4 bases and V 3 bases, and 6 bases lay outside the gene matches. CDR3 size: 15 residues. CDR1 and CDR2 (germline): SGDLS, YYNGEE. CDR3 sequence (DNA): TGTGCCAGCAGCGGACGACAGGGCGGTAATGAAAAACTGTTTTTT. As protein: CASSGRQGGNEKLFF.

The chain joins TRBV20-1 to TRBJ2-3; maybe TRBD2 (5 bases). CDR3 size: 13 residues. Germline V gene sequence: CDR1 DFQATT, CDR2 SNEGSKA (reference sequence). V lost 5 bases and J 2 bases, leaving 11 bases between the germline ends. In DNA, the CDR3 is TGCAGTGCTTCTAGCACGTACACAGATACGCAGTATTTT. Its translation is CSASSTYTDTQYF.

The table lists this clonotype with many counts. The chain carries TRBV6-1 and TRBJ2-5; a possible D gene is TRBD1 (5 bases). V shed 4 bases and J shed 2 bases, with 11 bases lying between them. The CDR3 runs to 14 residues. Germline CDR1 MNHNS, CDR2 SASEGT. CDR3 residues: CASSVSRAQETQYF. The CDR3 nucleotides are TGTGCCAGCAGTGTCAGCAGGGCACAAGAGACCCAGTACTTC.

Note on this clonotype: With a much larger clone just one base away, this may be a read error. J is TRBJ2-1 and V is TRBV12-3 or TRBV12-4, with D perhaps TRBD2 (6 bases). The CDR3 is made up of 12 amino acids. DNA of the CDR3: TGTGTCAGCAGAATCGTGTTGGGAGGGCAGTTCTTC. This encodes CVSRIVLGGQFF.

This clonotype was observed a few times. A single base separates this from a much larger clone, so it may be a read error. The rearrangement joins TRBV10-3 to TRBJ2-5, with D perhaps matching TRBD2 (5 bases). The DNA end is more similar to TRBJ2-7, so the J call may be wrong. Germline values: CDR1 ENHRY, CDR2 SYGVKD. The CDR3 length is 14 residues. The chain's CDR3 is CAISEPSFGDEQYF. In nucleotides, the CDR3 is TGTGCCATCAGTGAGCCCTCCTTCGGGGACGAGCAGTACTTC.

This clonotype appeared a single time. The CDR3 loop reads CASSLAPGGIEETQYF. CDR3 DNA: TGCGCCAGCAGCCTGGCCCCGGGAGGGATAGAAGAGACCCAGTACTTC. The gene calls are TRBV4-1 and TRBJ2-5, with 8 bases matching TRBD2. V trimming: 4 bases; J trimming: 3 bases; junction bases outside the gene matches: 10. This CDR3 has 16 amino acids. Germline V lookup: CDR1 MGHRA, CDR2 YSYEKL.

This clonotype was observed at least ten times. The chain has TRBV7-2 and TRBJ2-1; unclear D gene. This CDR3 has 11 residues. Germline V gene data show CDR1 as SGHTA and CDR2 as FQGNSA. V lost 2 bases and J 9 bases, leaving 5 bases between the germline ends. The CDR3 nucleotides are TGTGCCAGCAGCTTAAATGTTGAGCAGTTCTTC. Its translation: CASSLNVEQFF.

The genes are TRBV18 and TRBJ2-5; 9 bases align to TRBD1. This CDR3 is 15 amino acids long. CDR1 and CDR2 (germline): KGHSH, LQKENI. The junction had 10 bases not matched to a gene; V was cut back by 6 bases and J by 5 bases. CDR3 residues: CASSLQGAPVETQYF. Written as DNA, the CDR3 is TGTGCCAGCTCTCTACAGGGGGCGCCGGTTGAGACCCAGTACTTC. The whole variable domain, filled in from reference TRBV18 and TRBJ2-5, reads NAGVMQNPRHLVRRRGQEARLRCSPMKGHSHVYWYRQLPEEGLKFMVYLQKENIIDESGMPKERFSAEFPKEGPSILRIQQVVRGDSAAYFCASSLQGAPVETQYFGPGTRLLVL.

The rearrangement links TRBV20-1 to TRBJ2-3; D possibly corresponds to TRBD2 (6 bases). Trimming stripped 5 bases from V and 0 bases from J, with 12 bases between. The CDR3 spans 14 residues. CDR1 and CDR2 from the germline V gene are DFQATT and SNEGSKA (reference sequence). The CDR3 loop is CSAGTGTSTDTQYF. The CDR3 bases are TGCAGTGCTGGAACCGGGACTAGCACAGATACGCAGTATTTT.

This clonotype was seen many times. The rearrangement links TRBV5-1 to TRBJ2-7, with D possibly being TRBD1 (6 bases). Germline lookup yields CDR1 SGHRS and CDR2 YFSETQ. The V gene lost 0 bases and the J gene lost 0 bases, with 10 bases spanning the gap. CDR3 length equals 15 residues. The CDR3: CASSLARDTSYEQYF. The CDR3, as DNA: TGCGCCAGCAGCTTGGCCCGGGACACCTCCTACGAGCAGTACTTC.

This clonotype was counted at least ten times. The V call is TRBV12-3 or TRBV12-4, the J call TRBJ1-5; a possible D gene is TRBD1 (5 bases). The CDR3 runs 14 residues. Trimming took off 9 bases at V and 0 bases at J, with 12 bases between the two ends. CDR3 nucleotide sequence: TGTGCCAGTAAACCAGGGAATAGCAATCAGCCCCAGCATTTT. Its translation: CASKPGNSNQPQHF.

This clonotype was seen only a few times. This chain joins TRBV9 and TRBJ1-3; the match to TRBD1 covers 8 bases. The length of the CDR3 is 14 residues. V shed 4 bases, J shed 9 bases, and the junction held 9 bases outside the gene matches. CDR1 and CDR2 (germline): SGDLS, YYNGEE. CDR3 nucleotide sequence: TGTGCCAGCAGCTCGGGACAGGCGCGGGGCACCATATATTTT. Translation gives CASSSGQARGTIYF.

The chain joins TRBV27 to TRBJ2-1; tentative D call: TRBD2 (6 bases). This CDR3 is built from 13 residues. In germline, CDR1 is MNHEY, CDR2 SMNVEV (reference sequence). Trimming stripped 6 bases from V and 13 bases from J, with 19 bases between. The CDR3 spells CASSLDGGETQFF. CDR3 DNA: TGTGCCAGCAGCCTCGACGGAGGGGAGACCCAGTTCTTC.

The rearrangement links TRBV5-1 to TRBJ2-1; 7 positions agree with TRBD1. After removal of 2 bases from V and 9 bases from J, the junction contained 11 bases not matched to a gene. Germline CDR1 reads SGHRS; CDR2 reads YFSETQ. The CDR3 runs to 15 residues. The CDR3 DNA reads as TGCGCCAGCAGCTTCAGGACAGGTGATAATATTGAGCAGTTCTTC. It is translated as CASSFRTGDNIEQFF.

The V call is TRBV24-1, the J call TRBJ2-1; a possible D gene is TRBD2 (5 bases). This CDR3 is built from 15 residues. CDR1 is KGHDR, CDR2 SFDVKD, per germline. The ends were cut back, 0 bases at V and 5 bases at J, with 10 bases in the middle. In DNA, the CDR3 is TGTGCCACCAGTGATTTGAAGGAGGTTAACAATGAGCAGTTCTTC. Translating it yields CATSDLKEVNNEQFF.

About this clonotype itself: A much larger clone differs from this one at a single base, so this may be a read error. The chain recombines TRBV28 with TRBJ2-5, with TRBD1 identical over 9 bases. Germline values: CDR1 MDHEN, CDR2 SYDVKM. The V gene end was trimmed by 2 bases and the J gene end by 11 bases; junction bases not matched to a gene: 12. The CDR3 totals 15 residues. The CDR3 region is CASSLTGTGRNGQYF. The DNA of the CDR3 is TGTGCCAGCAGTTTAACCGGGACAGGGAGGAACGGGCAGTACTTC.

This clonotype was counted a few times. The chain carries TRBV7-8 and TRBJ2-1, with 10 nucleotides matching TRBD2. CDR1 is SGHVS, CDR2 FQNEAQ, per germline. The junction had 8 bases not matched to a gene; V was cut back by 0 bases and J by 9 bases. CDR3 length equals 16 residues. CDR3 DNA: TGTGCCAGCAGCTTAGCTCCGGGACTAGCGCTTGGTGAGCAGTTCTTC. Translating it yields CASSLAPGLALGEQFF. The full variable domain, rest sourced from reference TRBV7-8 and TRBJ2-1, is GAGVSQSPRYKVAKRGQDVALRCDPISGHVSLFWYQQALGQGPEFLTYFQNEAQLDKSGLPSDRFFAERPEGSVSTLKIQRTQQEDSAVYLCASSLAPGLALGEQFFGPGTRLTVL.

Worth noting for this clonotype: This clone may be a read error of a much larger clone one base away. The chain couples TRBV25-1 to TRBJ1-2; D not certain. Germline values: CDR1 MGHDK, CDR2 SYGVNS. Trimming took off 6 bases at V and 4 bases at J, with 15 bases between the two ends. This CDR3 region has 14 residues. CDR3 coding DNA: TGTGCCAGCAGGGATGGGGTGTCCATCTATGGCTACACCTTC. It codes for CASRDGVSIYGYTF.

About this clonotype: A much more abundant neighbour one base away suggests this may be a read error. The gene calls are TRBV12-3 or TRBV12-4 and TRBJ1-1, with D hard to call. This CDR3 is 11 amino acids long. In nucleotides, the CDR3 is TGTGTCAGCAGCTTCAGCACTGAAGCTTTCTTT. As protein: CVSSFSTEAFF.

The J gene is TRBJ1-2, the V gene TRBV20-1, with D hard to call. Germline CDR1 reads DFQATT; CDR2 reads SNEGSKA (reference sequence). The CDR3 covers 10 residues. Between the trimmed V and J ends, which lost 6 bases and 8 bases, there was a span of 10 bases. CDR3 bases: TGCAGTGCCGGAGGGATCGGCTACACCTTC. Residues: CSAGGIGYTF.

This clonotype was recorded a few times. The chain links TRBV3-1 to TRBJ1-6; 9 bases fit TRBD1. Germline CDR1 reads LGHDT; CDR2 reads YNNKEL (reference sequence). This CDR3 has 15 amino acids. V was pared by 6 bases and J by 10 bases, with 10 bases of the junction left unmatched. In DNA form, the CDR3 reads TGTGCCAGCAGTGGACTGGACAGGGGTGGCTCACCCCTCCACTTT. It translates to CASSGLDRGGSPLHF.

The chain couples TRBV20-1 to TRBJ2-3; 8 nucleotides match TRBD2. Germline loops: CDR1 DFQATT, CDR2 SNEGSKA (reference sequence). J was trimmed by 6 bases and V by 1 base; bases with no gene match: 6. The CDR3 loop spans 14 amino acids. The CDR3: CSARVQREKDTQYF. CDR3 nucleotides: TGCAGTGCTAGAGTTCAGCGGGAGAAGGATACGCAGTATTTT.

This clonotype was picked up many times. The chain is built from TRBV10-3 and TRBJ1-2; D perhaps matches TRBD1 (6 bases). Trimming removed 4 bases from V and 4 bases from J, with 13 bases in between. Per the germline V gene, CDR1 is ENHRY and CDR2 is SYGVKD. The CDR3 is made up of 14 amino acids. Here the CDR3 reads CAISVSGVPYGYTF. CDR3 nucleotides: TGTGCCATCAGTGTATCAGGGGTCCCCTATGGCTACACCTTC.